A selection of T cell receptor beta chains follows, all from one sample in a study of regulatory T cells in long-lasting Graves disease. TCRdb passed the multiplex PCR reads through MiXCR, listing each CDR3 protein once. The sample yields around 420,000 distinct CDR3 sequences, about 15% seen once. The sample was also reused in another study, on T cells in Graves' hyperthyroidism and ophthalmopathy.

This specimen was peripheral blood mononuclear cells (PBMCs), taken at new diagnosis, from a patient treated with antithyroid drugs. The receptor source for this set is a woman in her thirties or forties with Graves disease. Both conserved end residues are part of each CDR3. A D gene is named only where the DNA matches it firmly. Part of the rows lack a size; the others show once, few, many or a class for expanded clones.

>TRBD2|many|TRBJ2-3|TRBV28
TGTGCCAGCAGCGACAGGGTTAGCGGGAGACGTCGGGCAGATACGCAGTATTTT
CASSDRVSGRRRADTQYF
>NA|NA|TRBJ1-3|TRBV5-4
TGTGCCAGCAGCTCTGGGGGGTCGGAACTCGGAAACACCATATATTTT
CASSSGGSELGNTIYF
>NA|few|TRBJ2-2|TRBV19
TGTGCCAGCAGTATCCCTCTGGGTGGGCTGTTTTTT
CASSIPLGGLFF
>TRBD2|many|TRBJ2-2|TRBV10-3
TGTGCCATCAGTGGCACTAGCGGGGACCGGAACCGGGAGCTGTTTTTT
CAISGTSGDRNRELFF
>NA|NA|TRBJ1-3|TRBV19
TGTGCCAGTAGTATTGACACCCCTGGAAACACCATATATTTT
CASSIDTPGNTIYF
>NA|few|TRBJ2-7|TRBV6-5
TGTGCCAGCAGTTATGACCCAAGAGCTACCTACGAGCAGTACTTC
CASSYDPRATYEQYF
>TRBD2|NA|TRBJ2-2|TRBV7-3
TGTGCCAGCAGCTTAAGCGGGAGGTACACCGGGGAGCTGTTTTTT
CASSLSGRYTGELFF
>NA|NA|TRBJ2-3|TRBV4-1
TGCGCCAGCAGCCAAGTGGAGGGCACAGATACGCAGTATTTT
CASSQVEGTDTQYF
>TRBD2|NA|TRBJ2-3|TRBV19
TGTGCCAGCCTAGCGGAGCACACAGATACGCAGTATTTT
CASLAEHTDTQYF
>TRBD1|many|TRBJ2-1|TRBV6-2/TRBV6-3
TGTGCCAGCAGTGAGGGGGCAGGGGGCTCGGATGAGCAGTTCTTC
CASSEGAGGSDEQFF
>NA|few|TRBJ1-2|TRBV27
TGTGCCAGCAGTTTATCGTTAGGGACAACGAACTATGGCTACACCTTC
CASSLSLGTTNYGYTF
>TRBD2|many|TRBJ2-7|TRBV20-1
TGCAGTGCTAGACTAGCGGGATCCTCCTACGAGCAGTACTTC
CSARLAGSSYEQYF
>NA|NA|TRBJ2-7|TRBV11-2
TGTGCCAGCAGCTTAGTTAACAGGGCCTCCTACGAGCAGTACTTC
CASSLVNRASYEQYF
>TRBD2|few|TRBJ2-1|TRBV12-5
TGTGCTAGTGGTTTGGCAGCCCGGACTAGGGACAATGAGCAGTTCTTC
CASGLAARTRDNEQFF
>TRBD1|many|TRBJ1-2|TRBV6-2/TRBV6-3
TGTGCCAGCAGTTACTCGGACAGGGGGCTCTATGGCTACACCTTC
CASSYSDRGLYGYTF
>TRBD1|few|TRBJ2-7|TRBV6-2/TRBV6-3
TGTGTCAGCAGCTCCGGGACAGGGAGGGACGAGCAGTACTTC
CVSSSGTGRDEQYF
>TRBD2|few|TRBJ2-1|TRBV20-1
TGCAGTGCTAGATCCGGACTAGCGGTAGACAATGAGCAGTTCTTC
CSARSGLAVDNEQFF
>TRBD2|NA|TRBJ2-1|TRBV12-3/TRBV12-4
TGTGCCAGCAGTTTACTAGCGGGAGGGCGGGGTGAGCAGTTCTTC
CASSLLAGGRGEQFF
>TRBD1|NA|TRBJ1-3|TRBV11-3
TGTGCCAGCAGCCCCCCAGGGGGGACCATCTCTGGAAACACCATATATTTT
CASSPPGGTISGNTIYF
>NA|many|TRBJ2-7|TRBV27
TGTGCCAGCAGCCCGGACGGTCCCTACGAGCAGTACTTC
CASSPDGPYEQYF
>TRBD1|many|TRBJ2-1|TRBV20-1
TGCAGTGCTGAATCGGGACAGCTTATGCATGAGCAGTTCTTC
CSAESGQLMHEQFF
>NA|NA|TRBJ2-7|TRBV5-6
TGTGCCAGCAGCCAGACAGGTAACGAGCAGTACTTC
CASSQTGNEQYF
>NA|many|TRBJ1-6|TRBV28
TGTGCCAGCGCCACCGTGGAGGGAAGTTCACCCCTCCACTTT
CASATVEGSSPLHF
>NA|many|TRBJ1-1|TRBV20-1
TGCAGTGCTAGGTACCCCCACACTGAAGCTTTCTTT
CSARYPHTEAFF
>NA|many|TRBJ2-1|TRBV9
TGTGCCAGCAGCGTTTCTAGCGACGCCTACAATGAGCAGTTCTTC
CASSVSSDAYNEQFF
>TRBD2|few|TRBJ2-1|TRBV6-2/TRBV6-3
TGTGCCAGCAGTTACTCGATGGCTAGCGGTTACAATGAGCAGTTCTTC
CASSYSMASGYNEQFF
>TRBD2|many|TRBJ2-1|TRBV2
TGTGCCAGCAGTGAGGCGGGAGGGCCGCGAAATGAGCAGTTCTTC
CASSEAGGPRNEQFF
>NA|many|TRBJ2-5|TRBV6-1
TGTGCCAGCAGCGTGGGGGGACAGCAAGAGACCCAGTACTTC
CASSVGGQQETQYF
>TRBD2|many|TRBJ2-7|TRBV10-3
TGTGCCATCAGTGAGTCGTGGGGGGGTCTGGACGAGCAGTACTTC
CAISESWGGLDEQYF
>NA|few|TRBJ2-1|TRBV10-3
TGTGCCATCAGTGAACGGCAGCACAATGAGCAGTTCTTC
CAISERQHNEQFF
>TRBD1|many|TRBJ2-5|TRBV11-3
TGTGCCAGCAGCGCCCGACAGGGGCAAGAGACCCAGTACTTC
CASSARQGQETQYF
>TRBD2|NA|TRBJ2-5|TRBV29-1
TGCAGCGTTGAAGATCCTAGCGGGAGTAATCTGGCACAAGAGACCCAGTACTTC
CSVEDPSGSNLAQETQYF
>NA|NA|TRBJ1-2|TRBV19
TGTGCCAGTAGTATTCGATATGGCTACACCTTC
CASSIRYGYTF
>NA|many|TRBJ1-4|TRBV11-2
TGTGCCAGCAGCTTGCCCTGGGGGGATGAAAAACTGTTTTTT
CASSLPWGDEKLFF
>NA|many|TRBJ2-6|TRBV11-2
TGTGCCAGCAGCTTAGGGGGGAGCTCTGGGGCCAACGTCCTGACTTTC
CASSLGGSSGANVLTF
>TRBD2|many|TRBJ2-1|TRBV10-2
TGCGCCAGCAGACCCGGTTTAGCGGGAGATGGGGAGCAGTTCTTC
CASRPGLAGDGEQFF
>NA|NA|TRBJ2-4|TRBV6-2/TRBV6-3
TGTGCCAGCAGTTACTCGCGGGGAGTAGCCAAAAACATTCAGTACTTC
CASSYSRGVAKNIQYF
>TRBD1|many|TRBJ1-1|TRBV11-2
TGTGCCAGCAGCTTGGGCAGGGGGCCGGGCTCTGAAGCTTTCTTT
CASSLGRGPGSEAFF
>NA|many|TRBJ2-7|TRBV28
TGTGCCAGCAGAAACAAGGGCTCCTACGAGCAGTACTTC
CASRNKGSYEQYF
>NA|many|TRBJ1-4|TRBV6-1
TGTGCCAGCCGAGTCGGGGGTCTAGGAAAACTGTTTTTT
CASRVGGLGKLFF
>NA|many|TRBJ1-1|TRBV12-3/TRBV12-4
TGTGCCAGCACCTCGATGACTGAAGCTTTCTTT
CASTSMTEAFF
>TRBD2|few|TRBJ2-2|TRBV9
TGTGCCAGCTCCAACCGGAGGGTAGCGGGAGAGGGGGACACCGGGGAGCTGTTTTTT
CASSNRRVAGEGDTGELFF
>NA|few|TRBJ1-3|TRBV29-1
TGCAGCGTTGATCCCACAGGATCTGGAAACACCATATATTTT
CSVDPTGSGNTIYF
>NA|NA|TRBJ2-1|TRBV29-1
TGCAGCGCAGCACGCGGGGTGGCCCGGGATGAGCAGTTCTTC
CSAARGVARDEQFF
>NA|many|TRBJ2-5|TRBV27
TGTGCCAGCGGTTCTCCGGGGCGAACAGAGACCCAGTACTTC
CASGSPGRTETQYF
>NA|many|TRBJ1-4|TRBV20-1
TGCAGTGCTAGCATCCCCACGGCGGTGGGGGTAGGGGAAAAACTGTTTTTT
CSASIPTAVGVGEKLFF
>TRBD2|many|TRBJ2-1|TRBV11-3
TGTGCCAGCAGCTTAGATCGGCGGGAGGGCCCTCAAAGTGAGCAGTTCTTC
CASSLDRREGPQSEQFF
>NA|many|TRBJ2-7|TRBV6-2/TRBV6-3
TGTGCCAGCAGTTACTCGACCAGGGCTGCCGTCACCACCGAGCAGTACTTC
CASSYSTRAAVTTEQYF